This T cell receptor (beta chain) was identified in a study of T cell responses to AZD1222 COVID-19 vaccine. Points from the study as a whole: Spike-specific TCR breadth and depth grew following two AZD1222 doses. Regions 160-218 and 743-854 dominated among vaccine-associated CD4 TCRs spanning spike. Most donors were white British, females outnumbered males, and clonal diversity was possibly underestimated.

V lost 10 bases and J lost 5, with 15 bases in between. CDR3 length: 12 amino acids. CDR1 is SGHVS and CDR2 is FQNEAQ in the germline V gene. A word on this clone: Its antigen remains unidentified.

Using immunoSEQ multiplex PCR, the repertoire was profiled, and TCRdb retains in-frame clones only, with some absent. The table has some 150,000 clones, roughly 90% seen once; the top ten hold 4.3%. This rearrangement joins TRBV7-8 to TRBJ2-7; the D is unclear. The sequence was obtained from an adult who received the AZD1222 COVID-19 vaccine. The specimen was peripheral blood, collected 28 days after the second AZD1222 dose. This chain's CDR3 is CATLPLVNEQYF. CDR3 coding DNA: TGTGCCACCCTCCCGCTGGTAAACGAGCAGTACTTC.